A selection of T cell receptor beta chains follows, all from one sample in a study of human T cells and chemical hapten exposure. TCRdb used MiXCR to reprocess the RACE reads, holding one entry per CDR3 protein. The table has 300,000 to 450,000 distinct CDR3 sequences, 5.1% seen once. The source was whole blood, collected in connection with sensitization to the hapten diphenylcyclopropenone (DPC). Receptors originate from a woman in her forties or fifties with alopecia areata. Some clones in this sample may be carry-over from other donors' samples. CDR3s include the opening cysteine and the closing phenylalanine or tryptophan. Each record gives: clone size, CDR3 length, V gene, J gene, D gene, CDR3 DNA, CDR3 protein. D genes are given only for firm matches. A row's size may be missing; if present it is once, few, many or a size class.

>many|16|TRBV5-6|TRBJ2-6|.
TGTGCCAGCAGCTTGGGATCTATCACTGGGGCCAACGTCCTGACTTTC
CASSLGSITGANVLTF
>.|14|TRBV10-3|TRBJ2-7|.
TGTGCCATCAGCCAGGACGGGAGCTCCTACGAGCAGTACTTC
CAISQDGSSYEQYF
>many|15|TRBV28|TRBJ2-5|TRBD2
TGTGCCAGCAGTTCCGGGACTAGCGGGAGGGAGACCCAGTACTTC
CASSSGTSGRETQYF
>.|13|TRBV4-2|TRBJ2-7|.
TGTGCCAGCAGCCAAGGGTTCCGGAGCGAGCAGTACTTC
CASSQGFRSEQYF
>many|13|TRBV19|TRBJ1-5|.
TGTGCCAGTACCCTCTATAGCAATCAGCCCCAGCATTTT
CASTLYSNQPQHF
>.|16|TRBV11-2|TRBJ2-2|TRBD1
TGTGCCAGCAGCACGGAGGACAGGGGGTTCACCGGGGAGCTGTTTTTT
CASSTEDRGFTGELFF
>many|15|TRBV29-1|TRBJ2-7|TRBD2
TGCAGCGTTGAAGATGGTGGGGGGGAACCCTACGAGCAGTACTTC
CSVEDGGGEPYEQYF
>few|14|TRBV14|TRBJ2-1|.
TGTGCCAGCAGCCAAATAACGGAAGCCAATGAGCAGTTCTTC
CASSQITEANEQFF
>many|14|TRBV5-4|TRBJ2-7|.
TGTGCCAGCAGCTTGGGGAGCGCGGCCTACGAGCAGTACTTC
CASSLGSAAYEQYF
>few|13|TRBV20-1|TRBJ2-7|TRBD1
TGCAGTGTTTCCGACAAGGGGGCCTGGGAGCAGTACTTC
CSVSDKGAWEQYF
>many|12|TRBV7-2|TRBJ2-1|.
TGTGCCAGCAGCTTAGTACTCGGTGAGCAGTTCTTC
CASSLVLGEQFF
>many|14|TRBV12-3/TRBV12-4|TRBJ1-2|TRBD1
TGTGCCAGCAGTTGGGGGACAGGGACCTATGGCTACACCTTC
CASSWGTGTYGYTF
>many|14|TRBV6-5|TRBJ2-7|.
TGTGCCAGCAGTTACTCGGTCGGGAGCCACGAGCAGTACTTC
CASSYSVGSHEQYF
>few|15|TRBV12-3/TRBV12-4|TRBJ1-5|.
TGTGCCAGCAGTTTAGGAAGGGGTCCAAATCAGCCCCAGCATTTT
CASSLGRGPNQPQHF
>.|14|TRBV6-5|TRBJ1-5|TRBD1
TGTGCCAGCAGTGAGACAGGGATGGGTCAGCCCCAGCATTTT
CASSETGMGQPQHF
>.|15|TRBV15|TRBJ1-5|.
TGTGCCACCAGCAGAGATCAAGGGTGGAATCAGCCCCAGCATTTT
CATSRDQGWNQPQHF
>many|15|TRBV24-1|TRBJ2-1|.
TGTGCCACCAGTGATGGGGCGGCTAGCTACAATGAGCAGTTCTTC
CATSDGAASYNEQFF
>many|13|TRBV6-1|TRBJ2-4|TRBD1
TGTGCCAGCAGGACAGGGGCCAAAAACATTCAGTACTTC
CASRTGAKNIQYF
>once|13|TRBV29-1|TRBJ1-2|TRBD1
TGCAGCGTTGTTATGGACAGGGGCTATGGCTACACCTTC
CSVVMDRGYGYTF
>many|12|TRBV29-1|TRBJ2-3|.
TGCAGCGTTGGGGGGGGCACAGATACGCAGTATTTT
CSVGGGTDTQYF
>.|14|TRBV7-9|TRBJ1-5|.
TGTGCCAGCAGCTTCGGGGGCGCATATCAGCCCCAGCATTTT
CASSFGGAYQPQHF
>.|15|TRBV5-1|TRBJ2-7|TRBD2
TGCGCCAGCAGCCAGGGACTAGCGGGAGTTTACGAGCAGTACTTC
CASSQGLAGVYEQYF
>.|15|TRBV29-1|TRBJ2-1|TRBD2
TGCAGCGTTGGCCCCCGACTAGCAGAAGGCAATGAGCAGTTCTTC
CSVGPRLAEGNEQFF
>many|15|TRBV20-1|TRBJ2-3|TRBD2
TGCAGTGCTAGTACTAGCGGGAGTATACCAGATACGCAGTATTTT
CSASTSGSIPDTQYF
>many|12|TRBV5-1|TRBJ2-2|.
TGCGCCAGCAGCTCCCGGGCCTTAGAGCTGTTTTTT
CASSSRALELFF
>many|15|TRBV3-1|TRBJ2-4|.
TGTGCCAGCAGCCAGGACGGGGGCGCCAAAAACATTCAGTACTTC
CASSQDGGAKNIQYF
>few|14|TRBV6-1|TRBJ1-5|TRBD1
TGTGCCAGCAGTGAGAACAGGGGGCGGGAGCCCCAGCATTTT
CASSENRGREPQHF
>many|13|TRBV12-3/TRBV12-4|TRBJ2-7|TRBD1
TGTGCCAGCAGTTTAACGACAGGGGGAGAGCAGTACTTC
CASSLTTGGEQYF
>many|15|TRBV27|TRBJ1-3|.
TGTGCCAGCAGTTTAGGGACGGACTCTGGAAACACCATATATTTT
CASSLGTDSGNTIYF
>few|13|TRBV7-2|TRBJ2-3|.
TGTGCCAGCAGCTTAGCGAGGTCCTCGGGGCAGTATTTT
CASSLARSSGQYF
>many|17|TRBV20-1|TRBJ2-3|TRBD2
TGCAGTGCTAGAGTCCGGACTAGCGGGGGGGCCCACCATACGCAGTATTTT
CSARVRTSGGAHHTQYF
>few|15|TRBV7-9|TRBJ1-4|TRBD1
TGTGCCAGCAGCCCCCCAGGGGGCCAAGGAGAAAAACTGTTTTTT
CASSPPGGQGEKLFF
>many|13|TRBV4-2|TRBJ2-7|.
TGTGCCAGCAGCCAAGACAGAGCCTACGAGCAGTACTTC
CASSQDRAYEQYF
>many|14|TRBV12-3/TRBV12-4|TRBJ2-3|.
TGTGCCAGCACTGTGACTAGTTACACAGATACGCAGTATTTT
CASTVTSYTDTQYF
>.|16|TRBV6-2/TRBV6-3|TRBJ2-1|TRBD1
TGTGCCAGCAGGGCCTTCGGACAGGGGGGGATGGATGAGCAGTTCTTC
CASRAFGQGGMDEQFF